This T cell receptor beta chain emerged from a study of patients and donors after allogeneic stem cell transplantation. In this sample, this clonotype turned up many times. Each CDR3 protein is one row after TCRdb ran MiXCR on the RT-PCR reads. This table has 400,000 to 450,000 distinct CDR3 sequences, under 20% appearing once. The junction had 5 bases not matched to a gene; V was cut back by 0 bases and J by 4 bases. The CDR3 covers 15 residues. The germline V gene has CDR1 MGHRA and CDR2 YSYEKL. The gene calls are TRBV4-1 and TRBJ2-5; 7 nucleotides align to TRBD2. The clonotype comes from a human donor who was either an allogeneic HSCT recipient or a stem cell or donor lymphocyte infusion donor (not recorded which). It is not recorded whose cells these are; they may come from a transplant donor. The sample was blood, either unsorted or a sorted T cell fraction (not recorded which). This chain's CDR3 is CASSQEASGRETQYF. The CDR3 DNA follows: TGCGCCAGCAGCCAAGAGGCTAGCGGAAGAGAGACCCAGTACTTC.